Listed below are T cell receptor beta chains from one sample, sequenced in a study of patients and donors after allogeneic stem cell transplantation. TCRdb re-analysed the RT-PCR reads in MiXCR, keeping a single row per CDR3 protein. The sample lists roughly 180,000 distinct CDR3 sequences, around two fifths occurring once. The sequencing input was blood, either unsorted or a sorted T cell fraction (not recorded which). Every receptor here comes from a human donor who was either an allogeneic HSCT recipient or a stem cell or donor lymphocyte infusion donor (not recorded which). It is not recorded whose cells these are; they may come from a transplant donor. Each CDR3 is given with its conserved first and last residue. D genes are given only for firm matches. Size values are once, few and many counts, or a class for expanded clones, and some rows have none.

D	size	V	J	CDR3	DNA
-	few	TRBV27	TRBJ1-5	CASREAANQPQHF	TGTGCCAGCAGGGAGGCTGCTAATCAGCCCCAGCATTTT
TRBD2	-	TRBV27	TRBJ2-7	CASSSGTSVYEQYF	TGTGCCAGCAGTTCCGGGACTAGTGTTTACGAGCAGTACTTC
TRBD1	-	TRBV7-8	TRBJ1-1	CASSPGQASNTEAFF	TGTGCCAGCAGCCCGGGACAGGCCTCGAACACTGAAGCTTTCTTT
-	few	TRBV27	TRBJ1-5	CASSLSLAQPQHF	TGTGCCAGCAGTTTATCTTTGGCTCAGCCCCAGCATTTT
-	-	TRBV13	TRBJ1-4	CASSLFTGIAEKLFF	TGTGCCAGCAGCCTGTTTACCGGTATCGCCGAAAAACTGTTTTTT
-	once	TRBV29-1	TRBJ2-2	CSVIFPNTGELFF	TGCAGCGTTATCTTCCCGAACACCGGGGAGCTGTTTTTT
-	-	TRBV6-6	TRBJ1-3	CASSYSTLHLGNTIYF	TGTGCCAGCAGTTACTCGACCTTACACCTTGGAAACACCATATATTTT
TRBD1	few	TRBV12-3/TRBV12-4	TRBJ1-1	CASSLTPTGVDTEAFF	TGTGCCAGCAGTTTAACTCCGACAGGGGTAGACACTGAAGCTTTCTTT
-	-	TRBV19	TRBJ1-5	CASSTQGNQPQHF	TGTGCCAGTAGTACACAGGGTAATCAGCCCCAGCATTTT
-	-	TRBV7-2	TRBJ2-3	CASSQAGDRTDTQYF	TGTGCCAGCAGCCAAGCAGGGGACCGCACAGATACGCAGTATTTT
-	few	TRBV6-6	TRBJ2-1	CASSYSDYRTGYNEQFF	TGTGCCAGCAGTTACTCAGACTACCGTACAGGCTACAATGAGCAGTTCTTC
TRBD2	-	TRBV6-5	TRBJ2-2	CASSLGTIGSGELFF	TGTGCCAGCAGCCTAGGGACTATCGGGAGCGGGGAGCTGTTTTTT
-	few	TRBV7-9	TRBJ1-4	CASSYPMTNEKLFF	TGTGCCAGCAGTTACCCCATGACTAATGAAAAACTGTTTTTT
-	-	TRBV4-2	TRBJ2-7	CASSQERTGTYEQYF	TGTGCCAGCAGCCAAGAGAGGACGGGAACCTACGAGCAGTACTTC
-	few	TRBV7-2	TRBJ1-2	CASSLEGSSYYGYTF	TGTGCCAGCAGCTTAGAGGGGAGCTCTTACTATGGCTACACCTTC
-	few	TRBV4-3	TRBJ1-4	CASSQDPLRGEKLFF	TGCGCCAGCAGCCAAGATCCCCTCCGGGGTGAAAAACTGTTTTTT
-	few	TRBV4-3	TRBJ2-4	CASSQEDLTECGF	TGCGCCAGCAGCCAAGAAGACTTAACCGAATGTGGCTTC
-	-	TRBV29-1	TRBJ2-3	CSVEGTSTDTQYF	TGCAGCGTTGAGGGGACTAGCACAGATACGCAGTATTTT
-	-	TRBV3-1	TRBJ1-2	CASSQQQGPCTF	TGTGCCAGCAGCCAACAACAGGGTCCTTGTACCTTC
-	few	TRBV12-3/TRBV12-4	TRBJ2-4	CASSTPLDLGNIQYF	TGTGCCAGCAGCACGCCTTTAGACCTGGGAAACATTCAGTACTTC
-	-	TRBV5-5	TRBJ2-6	CASSSVGGPGANVLTF	TGTGCCAGCAGTTCAGTCGGGGGCCCCGGGGCCAACGTCCTGACTTTC
TRBD1	few	TRBV7-9	TRBJ2-5	CASSFIPGQEKETQYF	TGTGCCAGCAGCTTTATTCCCGGACAGGAAAAAGAGACCCAGTACTTC
-	-	TRBV6-5	TRBJ1-3	CASSRGGSSGNTIYF	TGTGCCAGCAGCAGAGGGGGTAGCTCTGGAAACACCATATATTTT
TRBD2	few	TRBV5-1	TRBJ2-7	CASSLGLAGLDEQYF	TGCGCCAGCAGCTTGGGACTAGCGGGACTTGACGAGCAGTACTTC
TRBD1	-	TRBV6-4	TRBJ1-1	CASSRTGDAIEAFF	TGTGCCAGCAGTCGAACAGGGGACGCTATTGAAGCTTTCTTT
-	-	TRBV7-6	TRBJ1-1	CASSLLLGGGAFF	TGTGCCAGCAGCTTACTCTTAGGGGGGGGAGCTTTCTTT